Each of the 27 T cell receptor beta chains below was sequenced from the same sample in a study of blood T cell repertoires in COVID-19 (dated by TCRdb to 2020 to 2021). The library was obtained by the immunoSEQ multiplex PCR assay. TCRdb holds this immuneACCESS table with in-frame rearrangements only. Some clones are missing; in checked studies, unresolved V genes explain under half, and the rest has no known cause. In this sample the table shows some 220,000 clones, 84% of which occur a single time. The ten top clones hold 18% of the sample. The sequenced sample consisted of peripheral blood. Source of these receptors: a woman older than 75 with active or convalescent COVID-19.

Only a few counts were recorded for this clone. Other DNA sequences of this sample code for an identical CDR3. The chain is built from TRBV9 and TRBJ2-3, with 7 bases lining up with TRBD2. The J segment lost 2 bases and the V segment lost 2 bases, leaving 5 bases of the junction unmatched. The germline V gene encodes CDR1 SGDLS and CDR2 YYNGEE. The CDR3 has 15 residues. The CDR3 protein is CASSVAGTNTDTQYF. The CDR3 nucleotides are TGTGCCAGCAGCGTCGCCGGGACTAACACAGATACGCAGTATTTT. Filled out from reference TRBV9 and TRBJ2-3, the complete variable domain reads DSGVTQTPKHLITATGQRVTLRCSPRSGDLSVYWYQQSLDQGLQFLIQYYNGEERAKGNILERFSAQQFPDLHSELNLSSLELGDSALYFCASSVAGTNTDTQYFGPGTRLTVL.

Here the CDR3 reads CASSPGQGFEKLFF. The CDR3 DNA follows: TGTGCCAGCAGCCCGGGACAGGGGTTTGAAAAACTGTTTTTT. The V and J genes are TRBV7-8 and TRBJ1-4, with 10 bases identical to TRBD1. Trimming cost V 5 bases and J 7 bases; bases outside gene matches: 4. Germline CDR1 SGHVS, CDR2 FQNEAQ. CDR3 length: 14 amino acids.

The chain joins TRBV5-4 to TRBJ2-2; D unresolved. The germline CDR1 and CDR2 sequences are SGHNT and YYREEE (reference sequence). V was shortened by 4 bases and J by 0 bases, with 13 bases between the two germline ends. This CDR3 spans 16 amino acids. CDR3 nucleotide sequence: TGTGCCAGCAGCCTGAGTCTGGTGTCGAACACCGGGGAGCTGTTTTTT. Protein sequence: CASSLSLVSNTGELFF.

The chain joins TRBV2 to TRBJ1-1; tentative D call: TRBD1 (5 bases). The V end lost 7 bases, the J end lost 4 bases, and 13 bases lay between the germline ends. This CDR3 contains 13 residues. CDR1 SNHLY and CDR2 FYNNEI come from the germline V gene. The CDR3, as DNA: TGTGCCAGCACTTATTGGCAGGGCACTGAAGCTTTCTTT. This gives the protein CASTYWQGTEAFF. Based on the CDR3 plus reference TRBV2 and TRBJ1-1, the full variable domain is EPEVTQTPSHQVTQMGQEVILRCVPISNHLYFYWYRQILGQKVEFLVSFYNNEISEKSEIFDDQFSVERPDGSNFTLKIRSTKLEDSAMYFCASTYWQGTEAFFGQGTRLTVV.

The chain carries TRBV27 and TRBJ2-7, with TRBD2 as a possible D gene (5 bases). The germline gives CDR1 MNHEY, CDR2 SMNVEV (reference sequence). With 5 bases removed from V and 6 bases from J, the gap between germline ends came to 14 bases. The CDR3 is 13 amino acids. CDR3 in amino acids: CASSRGAGGEQYF. Here the CDR3 DNA reads TGTGCCAGCAGTCGAGGTGCGGGCGGCGAGCAGTACTTC.

The chain uses TRBV5-4 and TRBJ2-1, with 7 bases identical to TRBD1. The ends lost 1 base at V and 2 bases at J; junction bases unmatched: 9. CDR3 length equals 17 residues. Per the germline V gene, CDR1 is SGHNT and CDR2 is YYREEE (reference sequence). The chain's CDR3 is CASSLLMGQRTYNEQFF. The CDR3 DNA reads TGTGCCAGCAGCTTGCTCATGGGACAGAGAACCTACAATGAGCAGTTCTTC. The whole variable domain, filled in from reference TRBV5-4 and TRBJ2-1, reads ETGVTQSPTHLIKTRGQQVTLRCSSQSGHNTVSWYQQALGQGPQFIFQYYREEENGRGNFPPRFSGLQFPNYSSELNVNALELDDSALYLCASSLLMGQRTYNEQFFGPGTRLTVL.

This rearrangement joins TRBV7-3 to TRBJ1-2; 11 bases are shared with TRBD1. After removal of 2 bases from V and 8 bases from J, the junction contained 7 bases not matched to a gene. The CDR3 is 15 residues long. Germline CDR1 reads SGHTA; CDR2 reads FQGTGA. The CDR3 nucleotides are TGTGCCAGCAGCTTATTAGGACAGGGGGCTCGGGGCTACACCTTC. It specifies CASSLLGQGARGYTF.

This clone was seen a single time. The gene calls are TRBV6-5 and TRBJ1-4; 9 bases align to TRBD1. V was pared by 5 bases and J by 8 bases, with 6 bases of the junction left unmatched. The CDR3 contains 14 residues. Germline assignment: CDR1 MNHEY and CDR2 SVGAGI. For the CDR3, the DNA is TGTGCCAGCAGTAAACAGGGGGCGGGAGAAAAACTGTTTTTT. It yields the protein CASSKQGAGEKLFF.

This chain links TRBV18 with TRBJ2-7, with 12 nucleotides matching TRBD2. After removal of 5 bases from V and 2 bases from J, the junction contained 7 bases not matched to a gene. Germline CDR1 reads KGHSH; CDR2 reads LQKENI. The CDR3 consists of 16 residues. CDR3 sequence (DNA): TGTGCCAGCTCATCCCTGACTAGCGGGAGTGCCTACGAGCAGTACTTC. It translates to CASSSLTSGSAYEQYF.

This clone was recorded once. The genes are TRBV13 and TRBJ2-3; maybe TRBD1 (5 bases). Trimming removed 6 bases from V and 3 bases from J, with 13 bases in between. The length of the CDR3 is 14 residues. Germline V gene data show CDR1 as PRHDT and CDR2 as FYEKMQ (reference sequence). The CDR3 region has the DNA TGTGCCAGCAGTCCGGTAGCAGGGACAGATACGCAGTATTTT. Protein sequence: CASSPVAGTDTQYF.

The genes are TRBV10-3 and TRBJ2-3; 8 nucleotides line up with TRBD2. With V trimmed by 2 bases and J by 2 bases, 6 bases remained unmatched. The CDR3 consists of 16 residues. CDR1 ENHRY and CDR2 SYGVKD come from the germline V gene. CDR3 sequence reads: CAISEGVAGYTDTQYF. The CDR3 nucleotides are TGTGCCATCAGTGAGGGGGTAGCGGGGTACACAGATACGCAGTATTTT.

The sample holds one count of this clone. The rearrangement uses TRBV27 and TRBJ2-1; 10 nucleotides line up with TRBD2. From germline, CDR1 is MNHEY and CDR2 SMNVEV (reference sequence). The CDR3 has 16 amino acids. After removal of 1 base from V and 4 bases from J, the junction contained 4 bases not matched to a gene. The CDR3: CASSLLGLAAYNEQFF. The CDR3 nucleotides are TGTGCCAGCAGTTTATTAGGACTAGCGGCTTACAATGAGCAGTTCTTC.

The rearrangement links TRBV7-9 to TRBJ2-5, with D tentatively TRBD1 (5 bases). Trimming left V 3 bases short and J 2 bases short, with 16 bases between. Germline values: CDR1 SEHNR, CDR2 FQNEAQ (reference sequence). This CDR3 is built from 16 residues. The CDR3 region is CASSFPPLRQQETQYF. The CDR3 region has the DNA TGTGCCAGCAGCTTCCCACCGCTTCGACAGCAAGAGACCCAGTACTTC.

This chain uses TRBV6-6 with TRBJ1-2; D remains ambiguous. This CDR3 contains 14 residues. Deletions cut 5 bases from V and 1 base from J, with 11 bases between. Germline CDR1 is MNHNY and CDR2 is SVGAGI (reference sequence). CDR3 nucleotide sequence: TGTGCCAGCAGTAGGGAGACACTTAACTATGGCTACACCTTC. Amino acids: CASSRETLNYGYTF.

This rearrangement joins TRBV7-7 to TRBJ2-1; perhaps TRBD2 as D (6 bases). The CDR3 sequence is 15 residues long. Germline lookup yields CDR1 SSHAT and CDR2 FNYEAQ (reference sequence). V dropped 5 bases and J dropped 1 base, with 12 bases sitting between them. The CDR3 spells CASSPGRGSYNEQFF. CDR3 nucleotide sequence: TGTGCCAGCAGCCCGGGGCGGGGATCCTACAATGAGCAGTTCTTC.

The chain recombines TRBV4-3 with TRBJ1-2; perhaps TRBD1 as D (5 bases). This CDR3 is built from 16 residues. From germline, CDR1 is LGHNA and CDR2 YSLEER. Trimming took 0 bases from V and 3 from J, leaving 14 bases between them. CDR3 sequence: CASSQDLGRDDYGYTF. As DNA, the CDR3 is TGCGCCAGCAGCCAAGATCTCGGCAGGGATGACTATGGCTACACCTTC.

A single count supports this clone. The chain links TRBV18 to TRBJ2-7; 8 bases map to TRBD1. The CDR3 loop spans 12 amino acids. Germline values: CDR1 KGHSH, CDR2 LQKENI. V trimming: 4 bases; J trimming: 5 bases; junction bases outside the gene matches: 1. The DNA for the CDR3 is TGTGCCAGCTCACTGGACAGGGACGAGCAGTACTTC. It codes for CASSLDRDEQYF.

This chain uses TRBV20-1 with TRBJ2-2; 10 bases are a match to TRBD1. The CDR3 has 16 residues. Germline V lookup: CDR1 DFQATT, CDR2 SNEGSKA (reference sequence). J gave up 2 bases and V 3 bases, and 6 bases lay outside the gene matches. CDR3 sequence reads: CSASGDRGINTGELFF. CDR3 sequence (DNA): TGCAGTGCTAGTGGGGACAGGGGCATAAACACCGGGGAGCTGTTTTTT.

V gene TRBV18 combines with J gene TRBJ2-3; 12 bases are shared with TRBD2. CDR1 and CDR2 (germline): KGHSH, LQKENI. The CDR3 is 17 amino acids. V lost 5 bases and J lost 0; bases outside the gene matches: 6. The chain's CDR3 is CASSTTSGGTSTDTQYF. The CDR3 DNA sequence: TGTGCCAGCTCAACAACTAGCGGGGGGACCAGCACAGATACGCAGTATTTT. Complete variable domain (other parts from reference TRBV18 and TRBJ2-3): NAGVMQNPRHLVRRRGQEARLRCSPMKGHSHVYWYRQLPEEGLKFMVYLQKENIIDESGMPKERFSAEFPKEGPSILRIQQVVRGDSAAYFCASSTTSGGTSTDTQYFGPGTRLTVL.

This clone has only one observation. The chain combines TRBV7-6 with TRBJ1-2; weak D call: TRBD1 (5 bases). Germline CDR1 is SGHVS and CDR2 is FNYEAQ. The CDR3 has 14 amino acids. Trimming took off 1 base at V and 4 bases at J, with 10 bases between the two ends. This CDR3 reads CASSLGRAGYGYTF. The DNA for the CDR3 is TGTGCCAGCAGCTTAGGCAGGGCTGGCTATGGCTACACCTTC.

The chain combines TRBV19 with TRBJ1-1; 8 bases line up with TRBD1. Germline V CDR1 and CDR2: LNHDA, SQIVND (reference sequence). The length of the CDR3 is 13 residues. The V segment lost 5 bases and the J segment 4 bases; nucleotides outside the gene matches: 3. The CDR3 loop is CASSVTGGTEAFF. In DNA, the CDR3 is TGTGCCAGTAGTGTAACAGGGGGCACTGAAGCTTTCTTT.

The rearrangement links TRBV7-2 to TRBJ2-1, with D unclear. V shed 1 base and J shed 4 bases, with 11 bases lying between them. CDR3 length: 15 residues. Germline V gene lookup returns CDR1 SGHTA and CDR2 FQGNSA. CDR3 DNA sequence: TGTGCCAGCAGCTTAGGAGGCGCGCGATACAATGAGCAGTTCTTC. It encodes CASSLGGARYNEQFF.

This chain connects TRBV2 to TRBJ1-6; 9 bases match TRBD1. Germline CDR1 reads SNHLY; CDR2 reads FYNNEI. The CDR3 is 18 residues long. Trimming at V came to 7 bases and at J to 14 bases, leaving 24 bases not matched to a gene. Written as DNA, the CDR3 is TGTGCCAGCACCCAATTGGGATTGACAGGGGGGCCCGAGGCGGCCCTCCACTTT. Protein: CASTQLGLTGGPEAALHF.

The rearrangement links TRBV14 to TRBJ2-5; D possibly corresponds to TRBD2 (7 bases). The germline CDR1 and CDR2 sequences are SGHDN and FVKESK. The germline V and J ends were trimmed by 4 bases and 2 bases, with 26 bases remaining between them. The CDR3 runs 19 residues. As DNA, the CDR3 is TGTGCCAGCAGCCCGGGGGGACATCGGGACGGTCGAGGGCAAGAGACCCAGTACTTC. Encoded protein: CASSPGGHRDGRGQETQYF.

This clone turned up a few times. This chain links TRBV7-8 with TRBJ2-7, with 7 bases fitting TRBD2. This CDR3 spans 15 amino acids. CDR1 SGHVS and CDR2 FQNEAQ come from the germline V gene. The ends lost 1 base at V and 6 bases at J; junction bases unmatched: 9. The CDR3 loop reads CASSLGGGRRAEQYF. The DNA of the CDR3 is TGTGCCAGCAGCTTAGGGGGGGGACGGCGCGCCGAGCAGTACTTC.

The chain is built from TRBV6-5 and TRBJ2-7, with D hard to call. Germline CDR1 MNHEY, CDR2 SVGAGI. The CDR3 contains 13 residues. V lost 7 bases to trimming and J lost 3 bases, with 13 bases between them. The CDR3: CASTPPGSYEQYF. DNA of the CDR3: TGTGCCAGCACCCCGCCGGGTAGCTACGAGCAGTACTTC.

This chain joins TRBV19 and TRBJ2-3; 11 bases align to TRBD2. Per the germline V gene, CDR1 is LNHDA and CDR2 is SQIVND (reference sequence). The CDR3 contains 16 residues. Trimming removed 4 bases from V and 5 bases from J; junction bases left unmatched: 8. CDR3 bases: TGTGCCAGTAGTAGCCTCCTAGCGGGAGGCCTAGATACGCAGTATTTT. It translates to CASSSLLAGGLDTQYF.